These 18 T cell receptor beta chains were all obtained from the same sample, sequenced in a study of shared T cell receptors in the human thymus. Sequencing was performed with immunoSEQ multiplex PCR; in TCRdb, only in-frame clones are kept and a portion is missing. Of 540,000 or so clones in the sample, about four fifths were seen once. The sample was also linked to a second study, of human thymus T cells.

Input material: thymocytes. The origin of the receptors is a boy younger than two with a congenital heart defect.

This sequence joins TRBV9 and TRBJ2-3; 10 bases agree with TRBD2. Germline CDR1 is SGDLS and CDR2 is YYNGEE. The CDR3 contains 17 residues. J was trimmed by 2 bases and V by 0 bases; bases with no gene match: 6. CDR3 in amino acids: CASSVGFSGRATDTQYF. DNA of the CDR3: TGTGCCAGCAGCGTAGGATTCAGCGGGAGGGCCACAGATACGCAGTATTTT. The whole variable domain, filled in from reference TRBV9 and TRBJ2-3, reads DSGVTQTPKHLITATGQRVTLRCSPRSGDLSVYWYQQSLDQGLQFLIQYYNGEERAKGNILERFSAQQFPDLHSELNLSSLELGDSALYFCASSVGFSGRATDTQYFGPGTRLTVL.

This clone was recorded a few times. This chain connects TRBV4-3 to TRBJ1-2; the D is unclear. Trimming removed 5 bases from V and 4 bases from J, with 14 bases in between. The CDR3 runs 14 residues. Germline V gene sequence: CDR1 LGHNA, CDR2 YSLEER. CDR3 region: CASSNRRAGYGYTF. The CDR3 bases are TGCGCCAGCAGCAACCGGCGCGCGGGCTATGGCTACACCTTC.

V and J are TRBV4-1 and TRBJ2-1; 8 bases fit TRBD2. This CDR3 has 13 residues. Germline V gene lookup returns CDR1 MGHRA and CDR2 YSYEKL. V trimming: 0 bases; J trimming: 10 bases; junction bases outside the gene matches: 2. The DNA for the CDR3 is TGCGCCAGCAGCCAAGAGGGACTAGGGGAGCAGTTCTTC. The encoded protein is CASSQEGLGEQFF.

The chain joins TRBV5-4 to TRBJ2-3; TRBD1 matches at 9 bases. Per the germline V gene, CDR1 is SGHNT and CDR2 is YYREEE (reference sequence). After removal of 4 bases from V and 2 bases from J, the junction contained 8 bases not matched to a gene. This CDR3 has 16 residues. CDR3 loop: CASSLRTGEDTDTQYF. The CDR3 coding sequence is TGTGCCAGCAGCCTACGGACAGGGGAGGACACAGATACGCAGTATTTT.

This clone came up once. The chain uses TRBV27 and TRBJ2-5; 9 nucleotides line up with TRBD2. CDR1 is MNHEY and CDR2 is SMNVEV in the germline V gene (reference sequence). V lost 2 bases and J lost 4; bases outside the gene matches: 5. The CDR3 spans 15 residues. The CDR3 region has the DNA TGTGCCAGCAGTTTAAAGCGGGAGGAGGGAGAGACCCAGTACTTC. It yields the protein CASSLKREEGETQYF.

A few counts support this clone. The chain has TRBV6-6 and TRBJ2-7, with 9 positions matching TRBD2. Germline-derived CDR1 and CDR2 are MNHNY and SVGAGI (reference sequence). The CDR3 runs to 14 residues. The ends lost 7 bases at V and 5 bases at J; junction bases unmatched: 9. The CDR3 here is CASTGGLAPHEQYF. The CDR3 nucleotides read TGTGCCAGCACCGGGGGACTAGCTCCCCACGAGCAGTACTTC.

The chain uses TRBV4-3 and TRBJ2-3, with 11 bases lining up with TRBD2. The CDR3 extends over 16 amino acids. Germline CDR1 reads LGHNA; CDR2 reads YSLEER. V shed 4 bases and J 0 bases; nucleotides not matched to a gene: 3. The CDR3 DNA is TGCGCCAGCAGCCCGTGGACTAGCGGGAGCACAGATACGCAGTATTTT. This encodes CASSPWTSGSTDTQYF.

The CDR3 loop is CASSLSRGRAGLIEQYF. The CDR3 DNA is TGTGCCAGCAGTTTATCCCGCGGGAGGGCCGGTCTTATCGAGCAGTACTTC. The V and J genes are TRBV27 and TRBJ2-7; 9 bases agree with TRBD2. The length of the CDR3 is 17 residues. The V segment lost 0 bases and the J segment 6 bases; nucleotides outside the gene matches: 12. Looked up from germline, CDR1 is MNHEY and CDR2 is SMNVEV (reference sequence).

This clone was recorded once. DNA of the CDR3: TGCGCCAGCAGCCCGGCTAGCGGGAGTGTCGATGAGCAGTTCTTC. It encodes CASSPASGSVDEQFF. The chain combines TRBV4-3 with TRBJ2-1; 10 nucleotides agree with TRBD2. Germline CDR1 LGHNA, CDR2 YSLEER. Germline trimming cut 4 bases from V and 8 bases from J; bases unmatched to any gene: 8. The CDR3 spans 15 residues.

The chain uses TRBV5-4 and TRBJ2-1; D may be TRBD2 (5 bases). Germline CDR1 SGHNT, CDR2 YYREEE (reference sequence). This CDR3 contains 17 residues. Trimming removed 4 bases at V and 5 bases at J, with 22 bases between. The CDR3 DNA follows: TGTGCCAGCAGCCCCGGGCCCCCCCCGGCGGGCGACAATGAGCAGTTCTTC. Its protein is CASSPGPPPAGDNEQFF.

This chain uses TRBV4-3 with TRBJ2-4, with 7 positions matching TRBD2. CDR3 length: 15 amino acids. Trimming at V came to 0 bases and at J to 9 bases, leaving 8 bases not matched to a gene. CDR1 LGHNA and CDR2 YSLEER come from the germline V gene. The CDR3 region is CASSQDWAGRGIQYF. DNA of the CDR3: TGCGCCAGCAGCCAAGATTGGGCGGGGAGGGGCATTCAGTACTTC.

The chain uses TRBV11-2 and TRBJ2-3; 7 bases map to TRBD2. CDR1 is SGHAT, CDR2 FQNNGV, per germline. The CDR3 has 14 residues. J was trimmed by 3 bases and V by 2 bases; bases with no gene match: 2. In DNA, the CDR3 is TGTGCCAGCAGCTTATGGGGAGGGACAGATACGCAGTATTTT. Encoded protein: CASSLWGGTDTQYF.

This chain connects TRBV15 to TRBJ2-7, with D maybe TRBD1 (6 bases). V lost 1 base, J lost 4 bases, and 17 bases lay in between. The CDR3 spans 16 residues. Germline CDR1 and CDR2: LNHNV and YYDKDF (reference sequence). The CDR3 is CATSRVAGAPNYEQYF. CDR3 nucleotide sequence: TGTGCCACCAGCAGAGTAGCAGGGGCCCCCAATTACGAGCAGTACTTC.

The sample holds one count of this clone. V is TRBV4-2 and J is TRBJ2-2; TRBD2 aligns across 10 bases. V shed 5 bases and J 1 base; nucleotides not matched to a gene: 4. Germline CDR1 reads LGHNA; CDR2 reads YNFKEQ. The CDR3 runs to 16 residues. This CDR3 reads CASSFRTSGNTGELFF. The CDR3 coding sequence is TGTGCCAGCAGCTTTCGGACTAGCGGGAACACCGGGGAGCTGTTTTTT.

J is TRBJ2-7 and V is TRBV27, with D possibly matching TRBD1 (5 bases). Germline CDR1 reads MNHEY; CDR2 reads SMNVEV (reference sequence). CDR3 length: 16 amino acids. V was pared by 6 bases and J by 3 bases, with 21 bases between. This CDR3 is CASRREWTQNRYEQYF. In DNA, the CDR3 is TGTGCCAGCAGGCGAGAATGGACACAAAACCGCTACGAGCAGTACTTC.

This chain uses TRBV19 with TRBJ1-1; TRBD1 matches 7 bases. The length of the CDR3 is 15 residues. The V and J ends lost 4 bases and 1 base, in that order; junction bases with no gene match: 6. The germline CDR1 and CDR2 sequences are LNHDA and SQIVND (reference sequence). The CDR3 spells CASSKPGQTNTEAFF. The CDR3 bases are TGTGCCAGTAGTAAGCCGGGACAGACGAACACTGAAGCTTTCTTT.

This chain links TRBV20-1 with TRBJ2-3; perhaps TRBD2 as D (6 bases). V dropped 6 bases and J dropped 3 bases, with 7 bases sitting between them. The CDR3 extends over 11 amino acids. Germline assignment: CDR1 DFQATT and CDR2 SNEGSKA (reference sequence). The CDR3 DNA sequence: TGCAGTGCAGGAGGGACAGATACGCAGTATTTT. Encoded protein: CSAGGTDTQYF.

This clone appeared a few times. The chain is built from TRBV10-3 and TRBJ1-2; the match to TRBD1 covers 10 bases. Germline CDR1 and CDR2: ENHRY and SYGVKD. The CDR3 is 13 amino acids. J was trimmed by 3 bases and V by 10 bases; bases with no gene match: 5. The CDR3 nucleotides are TGTGCCACCAGGGACAGGGGAGACTATGGCTACACCTTC. Residues: CATRDRGDYGYTF.